This TCR beta chain was captured by sequencing in a study of T cell responses to AZD1222 COVID-19 vaccine. Study-wide results and limits: Clonal diversity may have been underestimated, and the donors were mostly white British, with more females than males.

The table came from immunoSEQ multiplex PCR; TCRdb's copy has only in-frame clones and leaves some out. Here the sample spans 80,000 to 95,000 clones, around 92% being singletons. A note on this clone: Its specificity is not known.

Germline lookup yields CDR1 LNHDA and CDR2 SQIVND (reference sequence). V lost 7 bases and J 4 bases, leaving 25 bases between the germline ends. CDR3 length equals 17 residues. The V gene is TRBV19, the J gene TRBJ1-2, with D perhaps matching TRBD1 (5 bases). The sample consisted of peripheral blood, taken on day 0 of AZD1222 vaccination. The receptor was derived from an adult in good health. The CDR3 loop is CASISRGTGEGGYGYTF. The CDR3 region has the DNA TGTGCCAGTATTTCCCGTGGGACCGGCGAGGGTGGCTATGGCTACACCTTC.